This TCR beta chain was profiled in a study of blood T cell repertoires in COVID-19. Study in general: The United States, Italy and Spain were the sources of the acute and convalescent COVID-19 samples. T cells, B-cell-depleted T cells, or PBMCs supplied cDNA or gDNA.

Original handling: Amplification of reference gene primers provided the estimated nucleated cell counts. Measured with immunoSEQ multiplex PCR; TCRdb has only the in-frame clones, and not every one. V, J and clone size are taken as reported in that table, and D and trimming were inferred from the DNA itself. The data contain around 60,000 clones, over 75% of them seen just once; the ten biggest clones take up 3.5%. This clone showed up just a few times. Germline CDR1 LNHDA, CDR2 SQIVND (reference sequence). V dropped 9 bases and J dropped 4; count of bases not matched to a gene: 7. The CDR3 sequence is 13 residues long.

This clonotype was obtained from a woman of 80 years or more with acute or convalescent COVID-19. Sequencing used peripheral blood. This chain joins TRBV19 and TRBJ2-7; 9 nucleotides align to TRBD1. The CDR3 sequence is CASGEQGAYEQYF. The DNA of the CDR3 is TGTGCCAGCGGTGAACAGGGGGCATACGAGCAGTACTTC.